This is a list of T cell receptor beta chains from one sample in a study of T cell repertoires in cytomegalovirus infection. TCRdb independently ran MiXCR on the reads; one entry per CDR3 protein. The sample lists around 740,000 distinct CDR3 sequences, 35% to 45% occurring once. Sequencing was done on a sample of PBMCs. The source of these receptors is a human donor in good health (CMV status not recorded). Some clones in this sample may be carry-over from other donors' samples. CDR3s include the opening cysteine and the closing phenylalanine or tryptophan. D genes are given only for firm matches. Clone size appears in some rows only: once, few, many, or a class for an expanded clone.

>.|TRBJ2-1|.|TRBV7-9
CASSPVVRGLIHEQFF
TGTGCCAGCAGCCCAGTCGTCCGGGGGCTAATTCATGAGCAGTTCTTC
>.|TRBJ1-1|.|TRBV10-3
CAISPKGGTEAFF
TGTGCCATCAGCCCCAAGGGGGGGACTGAAGCTTTCTTT
>.|TRBJ2-1|TRBD2|TRBV2
CASLDAPSGRGDEQFF
TGTGCCAGCCTAGATGCCCCTAGCGGGAGGGGGGATGAGCAGTTCTTC
>.|TRBJ2-1|TRBD2|TRBV7-3
CASSFRLAGGLNEQFF
TGTGCCAGCAGCTTCAGACTAGCGGGAGGGCTGAATGAGCAGTTCTTC
>.|TRBJ1-4|TRBD1|TRBV24-1
CATSDPLWDRESEKLFF
TGTGCCACCAGTGACCCCCTTTGGGACAGGGAGAGTGAAAAACTGTTTTTT
>.|TRBJ2-5|.|TRBV5-4
CASSFSGSNSRETQYF
TGTGCCAGCAGCTTCAGTGGATCGAATAGCCGAGAGACCCAGTACTTC
>.|TRBJ2-7|.|TRBV6-6
CASSVTLSGEEQYF
TGTGCCAGCAGTGTCACATTGTCTGGAGAAGAGCAGTACTTC
>many|TRBJ2-1|.|TRBV7-6
CASSLAPALAKSDEQFF
TGTGCCAGCAGCTTAGCACCTGCTCTAGCTAAATCGGATGAGCAGTTCTTC
>few|TRBJ1-1|.|TRBV20-1
CSTGLLNTEAFF
TGCAGCACGGGACTCCTGAACACTGAAGCTTTCTTT
>.|TRBJ2-7|.|TRBV2
CATSIGGERYEQYF
TGTGCCACCAGCATTGGCGGGGAGAGGTACGAGCAGTACTTC
>.|TRBJ1-1|TRBD1|TRBV20-1
CSARDDGDRGLAF
TGCAGTGCTAGAGATGACGGGGACAGGGGGCTTGCTTTT
>.|TRBJ1-2|.|TRBV7-2
CASSQEAGAHGYTF
TGTGCCAGCAGCCAAGAGGCGGGGGCTCATGGCTACACCTTC
>few|TRBJ2-7|.|TRBV7-8
CASSLDITYEQYF
TGTGCCAGCAGCCTTGACATTACCTACGAGCAGTACTTC
>many|TRBJ2-5|TRBD2|TRBV28
CASSRAGGSHETQYF
TGTGCCAGCAGTCGAGCGGGGGGCTCGCACGAGACCCAGTACTTC
>.|TRBJ2-3|TRBD2|TRBV7-3
CASRPAGGRTDTQYF
TGTGCCAGCAGGCCGGCGGGGGGGAGAACAGATACGCAGTATTTT
>few|TRBJ1-1|.|TRBV19
CASGKGFMISNTEAFF
TGTGCCAGTGGTAAGGGTTTTATGATCTCGAACACTGAAGCTTTCTTT
>.|TRBJ1-2|.|TRBV11-2
CASSLVGPNYGYTF
TGTGCCAGCAGCTTAGTGGGACCCAACTATGGCTACACCTTC
>few|TRBJ2-7|.|TRBV6-1
CASSGIDGYTYEQYF
TGTGCCAGCAGTGGGATAGACGGGTATACCTACGAGCAGTACTTC
>.|TRBJ1-2|.|TRBV4-1
CASSHDPSNSYGYTF
TGCGCCAGCAGCCACGACCCTTCGAACTCCTATGGCTACACCTTC
>.|TRBJ1-6|TRBD1|TRBV28
CASGTGGYSPLRF
TGTGCCAGCGGAACAGGGGGCTATTCACCCCTCCGCTTT
>.|TRBJ2-6|.|TRBV5-5
CASSLDRDWANVLTF
TGTGCCAGCAGCTTGGATCGGGATTGGGCCAACGTCCTGACTTTC
>many|TRBJ2-2|.|TRBV4-1
CASSQPAGKLADTGELFF
TGCGCCAGCAGCCAACCAGCAGGGAAGCTGGCGGATACCGGGGAGCTGTTTTTT
>few|TRBJ1-2|.|TRBV12-5
CASGLGDGYYGYTF
TGTGCTAGTGGTTTGGGGGACGGGTATTATGGCTACACCTTC
>few|TRBJ1-1|.|TRBV2
CATSIVRYTEAFF
TGTGCCACCTCCATTGTACGGTACACTGAAGCTTTCTTT
>.|TRBJ1-1|.|TRBV29-1
CSVEDRTQNHFMNTEAFF
TGCAGCGTTGAAGATCGAACACAGAACCACTTCATGAACACTGAAGCTTTCTTT
>.|TRBJ1-4|.|TRBV28
CASRWTANEKLFF
TGTGCCAGCCGTTGGACAGCTAATGAAAAACTTTTTTTT
>.|TRBJ2-7|TRBD1|TRBV4-1
CASSVRDRGYEQYF
TGCGCCAGCAGCGTCCGGGACAGGGGCTACGAGCAGTACTTC
>many|TRBJ1-6|.|TRBV12-3/TRBV12-4
CASSLTGGNSPLHF
TGTGCCAGCAGTTTAACAGGTGGAAATTCACCCCTCCACTTT
>.|TRBJ2-1|.|TRBV5-1
CASSWDFDEQFF
TGCGCCAGCAGCTGGGACTTCGATGAGCAGTTCTTC
>.|TRBJ2-2|.|TRBV7-2
CARSFVDTGELFF
TGTGCCAGAAGCTTTGTGGACACCGGGGAGCTGTTTTTT
>few|TRBJ2-5|TRBD2|TRBV7-2
CARKRASGGGKGAQYF
TGTGCCAGAAAACGGGCTAGCGGGGGGGGAAAGGGGGCCCAGTACTTC
>.|TRBJ1-1|.|TRBV7-9
CASSLGLLGTEAFF
TGTGCCAGCAGCTTGGGGCTTTTGGGCACTGAAGCTTTCTTT
>many|TRBJ1-1|.|TRBV7-6
CASSLEGDNTEAFF
TGTGCCAGCAGCTTAGAGGGGGACAACACTGAAGCTTTCTTT
>few|TRBJ1-2|.|TRBV7-2
CASSLGGALYGYTF
TGTGCCAGCAGCTTAGGGGGGGCGCTTTATGGCTACACCTTC
>.|TRBJ2-1|TRBD2|TRBV20-1
CSARESSGKLDEQFF
TGCAGTGCTAGAGAATCTAGCGGGAAGTTGGATGAGCAGTTCTTC
>many|TRBJ2-6|.|TRBV5-1
CASGPAGFGANVLTF
TGCGCCAGCGGACCCGCAGGGTTTGGGGCCAACGTCCTGACTTTC
>.|TRBJ1-1|.|TRBV7-3
CASSLTRGDEAFF
TGTGCCAGCAGCTTAACGAGGGGGGATGAAGCTTTCTTT
>many|TRBJ2-1|TRBD2|TRBV7-2
CASSLEGTSGNEQFF
TGTGCCAGCAGCTTAGAGGGGACTAGCGGGAATGAGCAGTTCTTC
>once|TRBJ1-5|.|TRBV25-1
CASSDWSGNQPQHF
TGTGCCAGCAGTGATTGGTCAGGGAATCAGCCCCAGCATTTT